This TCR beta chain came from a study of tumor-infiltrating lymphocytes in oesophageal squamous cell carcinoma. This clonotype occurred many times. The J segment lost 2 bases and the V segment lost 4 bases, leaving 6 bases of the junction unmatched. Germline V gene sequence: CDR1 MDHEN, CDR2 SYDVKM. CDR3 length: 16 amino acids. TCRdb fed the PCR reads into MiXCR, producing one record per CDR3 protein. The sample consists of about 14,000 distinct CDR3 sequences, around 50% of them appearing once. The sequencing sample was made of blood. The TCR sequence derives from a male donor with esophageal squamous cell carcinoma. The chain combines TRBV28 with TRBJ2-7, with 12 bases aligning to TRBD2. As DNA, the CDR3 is TGTGCCAGCAGTTCGCCCCGACTAGCGGGAGCCTACGAGCAGTACTTC. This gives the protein CASSSPRLAGAYEQYF. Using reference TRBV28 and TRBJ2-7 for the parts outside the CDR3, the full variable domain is DVKVTQSSRYLVKRTGEKVFLECVQDMDHENMFWYRQDPGLGLRLIYFSYDVKMKEKGDIPEGYSVSREKKERFSLILESASTNQTSMYLCASSSPRLAGAYEQYFGPGTRLTVT.